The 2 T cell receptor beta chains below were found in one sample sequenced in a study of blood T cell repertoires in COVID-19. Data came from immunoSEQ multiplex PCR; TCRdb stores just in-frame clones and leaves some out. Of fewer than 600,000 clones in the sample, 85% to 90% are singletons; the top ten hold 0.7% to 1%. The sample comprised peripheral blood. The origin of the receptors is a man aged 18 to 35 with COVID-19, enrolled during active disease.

CDR3 DNA sequence: TGTGCCATCCAAGGACAGGGGGCATACGAGCAGTACTTC. Amino acid sequence: CAIQGQGAYEQYF. The chain couples TRBV10-3 to TRBJ2-7, with 11 positions matching TRBD1. Germline CDR1 and CDR2: ENHRY and SYGVKD. V lost 8 bases and J lost 4; bases outside the gene matches: 4. This CDR3 comprises 13 residues.

This CDR3 is CASLEEVYNEQFF. CDR3 DNA sequence: TGTGCCAGTTTGGAGGAGGTGTACAATGAGCAGTTCTTC. The V and J genes are TRBV6-5 and TRBJ2-1; D is possibly TRBD2 (5 bases). The CDR3 runs to 13 residues. The V end was cut by 9 bases, the J end by 4 bases, with 13 bases between. Per the germline V gene, CDR1 is MNHEY and CDR2 is SVGAGI.